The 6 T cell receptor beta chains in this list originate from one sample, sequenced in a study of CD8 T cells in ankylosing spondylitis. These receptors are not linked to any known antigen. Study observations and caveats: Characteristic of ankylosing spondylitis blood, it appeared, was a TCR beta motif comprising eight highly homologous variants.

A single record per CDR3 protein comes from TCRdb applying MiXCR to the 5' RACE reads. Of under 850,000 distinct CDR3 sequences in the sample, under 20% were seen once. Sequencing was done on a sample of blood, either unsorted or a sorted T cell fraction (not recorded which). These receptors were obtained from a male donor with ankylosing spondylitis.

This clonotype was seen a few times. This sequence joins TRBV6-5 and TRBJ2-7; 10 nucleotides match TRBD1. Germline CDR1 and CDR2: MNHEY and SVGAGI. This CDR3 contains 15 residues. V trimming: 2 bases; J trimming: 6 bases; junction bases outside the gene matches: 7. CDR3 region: CASSYPGTGAAEQYF. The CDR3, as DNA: TGTGCCAGCAGTTACCCCGGGACAGGGGCGGCCGAGCAGTACTTC.

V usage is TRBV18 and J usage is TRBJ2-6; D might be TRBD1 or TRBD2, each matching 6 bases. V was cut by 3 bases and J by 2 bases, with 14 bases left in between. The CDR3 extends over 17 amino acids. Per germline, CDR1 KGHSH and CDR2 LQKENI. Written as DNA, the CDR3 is TGTGCCAGCTCACCGGGGGGCAGTATGACTGGGGCCAACGTCCTGACTTTC. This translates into CASSPGGSMTGANVLTF.

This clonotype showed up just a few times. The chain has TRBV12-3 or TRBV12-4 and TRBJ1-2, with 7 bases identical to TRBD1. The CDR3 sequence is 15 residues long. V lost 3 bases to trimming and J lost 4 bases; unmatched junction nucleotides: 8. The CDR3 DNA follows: TGTGCCAGCAGTTTTTTTCGGGACAGATCCTATGGCTACACCTTC. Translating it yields CASSFFRDRSYGYTF.

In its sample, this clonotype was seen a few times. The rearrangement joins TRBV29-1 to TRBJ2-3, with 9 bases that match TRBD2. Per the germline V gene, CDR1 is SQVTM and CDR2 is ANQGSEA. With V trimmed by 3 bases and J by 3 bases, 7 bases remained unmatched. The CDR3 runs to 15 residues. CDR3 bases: TGCAGCGTTGATGGTCTAGCGGGACCTACAGATACGCAGTATTTT. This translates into CSVDGLAGPTDTQYF.

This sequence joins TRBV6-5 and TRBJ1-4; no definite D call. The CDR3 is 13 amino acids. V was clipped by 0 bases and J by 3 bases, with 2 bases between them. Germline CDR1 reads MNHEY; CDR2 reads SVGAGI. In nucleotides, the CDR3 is TGTGCCAGCAGTTACTCAGCTAATGAAAAACTGTTTTTT. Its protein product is CASSYSANEKLFF.

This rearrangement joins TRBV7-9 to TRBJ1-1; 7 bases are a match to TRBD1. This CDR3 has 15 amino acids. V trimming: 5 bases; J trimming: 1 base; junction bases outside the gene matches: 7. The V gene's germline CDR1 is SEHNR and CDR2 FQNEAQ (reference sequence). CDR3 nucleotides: TGTGCCAGCAGCCCGAGGGACAGCGGGAACACTGAAGCTTTCTTT. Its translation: CASSPRDSGNTEAFF.